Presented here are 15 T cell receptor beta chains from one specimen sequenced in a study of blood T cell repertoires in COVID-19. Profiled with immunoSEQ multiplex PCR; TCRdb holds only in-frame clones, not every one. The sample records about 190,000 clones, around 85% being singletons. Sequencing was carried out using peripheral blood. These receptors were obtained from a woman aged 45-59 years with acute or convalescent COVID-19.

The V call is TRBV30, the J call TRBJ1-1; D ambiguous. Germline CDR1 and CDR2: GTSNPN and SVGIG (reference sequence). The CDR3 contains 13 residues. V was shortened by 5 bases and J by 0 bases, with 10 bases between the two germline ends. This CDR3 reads CAWVPRMNTEAFF. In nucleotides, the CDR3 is TGTGCCTGGGTCCCGAGAATGAACACTGAAGCTTTCTTT.

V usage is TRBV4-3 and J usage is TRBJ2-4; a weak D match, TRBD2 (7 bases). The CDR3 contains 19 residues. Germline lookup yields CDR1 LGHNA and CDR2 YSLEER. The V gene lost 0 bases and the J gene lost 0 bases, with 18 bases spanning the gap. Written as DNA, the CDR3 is TGCGCCAGCAGCCAAGACCCCCTAGGGGGGGCGGTAGCCAAAAACATTCAGTACTTC. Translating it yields CASSQDPLGGAVAKNIQYF.

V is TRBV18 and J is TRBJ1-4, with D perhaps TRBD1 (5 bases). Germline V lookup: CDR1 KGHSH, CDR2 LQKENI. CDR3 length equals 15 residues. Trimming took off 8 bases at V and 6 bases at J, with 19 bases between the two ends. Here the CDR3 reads CASGTSTARDEKLFF. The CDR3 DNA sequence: TGTGCCAGCGGAACGTCAACAGCCAGGGATGAAAAACTGTTTTTT.

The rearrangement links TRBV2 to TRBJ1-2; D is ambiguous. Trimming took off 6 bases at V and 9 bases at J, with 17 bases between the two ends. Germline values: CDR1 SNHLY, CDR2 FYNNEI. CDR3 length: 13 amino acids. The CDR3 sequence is CASRLSLSGSYTF. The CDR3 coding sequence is TGTGCCAGCAGACTCTCCCTTTCGGGGAGCTACACCTTC.

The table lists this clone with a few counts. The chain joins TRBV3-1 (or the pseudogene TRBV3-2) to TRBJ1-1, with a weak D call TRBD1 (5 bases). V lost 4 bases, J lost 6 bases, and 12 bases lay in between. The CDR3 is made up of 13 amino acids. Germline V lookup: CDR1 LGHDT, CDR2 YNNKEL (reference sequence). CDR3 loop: CASSLHRDSEAFF. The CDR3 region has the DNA TGTGCCAGCAGCCTTCATAGGGACTCTGAAGCTTTCTTT.

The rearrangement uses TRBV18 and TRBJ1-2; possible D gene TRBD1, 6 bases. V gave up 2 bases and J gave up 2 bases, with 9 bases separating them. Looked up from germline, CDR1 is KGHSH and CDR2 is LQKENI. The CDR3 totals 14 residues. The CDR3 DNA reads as TGTGCCAGCTCACCAGAAACAGGGAACTATGGCTACACCTTC. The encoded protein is CASSPETGNYGYTF.

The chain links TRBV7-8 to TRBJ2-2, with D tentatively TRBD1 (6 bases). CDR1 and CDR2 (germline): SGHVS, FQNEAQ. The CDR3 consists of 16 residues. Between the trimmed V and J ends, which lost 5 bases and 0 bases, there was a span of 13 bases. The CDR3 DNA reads TGTGCCAGCAGCCCAAGGACAGTAACGAACACCGGGGAGCTGTTTTTT. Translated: CASSPRTVTNTGELFF.

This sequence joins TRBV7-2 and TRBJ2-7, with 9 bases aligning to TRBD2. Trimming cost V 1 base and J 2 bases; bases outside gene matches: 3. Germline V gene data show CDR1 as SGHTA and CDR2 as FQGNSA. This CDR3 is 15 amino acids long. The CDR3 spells CASSLGTSETYEQYF. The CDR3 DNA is TGTGCCAGCAGCTTAGGGACTAGCGAAACCTACGAGCAGTACTTC.

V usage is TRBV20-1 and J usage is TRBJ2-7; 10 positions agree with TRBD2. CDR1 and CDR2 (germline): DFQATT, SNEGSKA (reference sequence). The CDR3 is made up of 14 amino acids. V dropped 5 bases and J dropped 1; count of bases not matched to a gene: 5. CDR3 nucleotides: TGCAGTGCTGGTGGACTAGCGGATTCCTACGAGCAGTACTTC. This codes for CSAGGLADSYEQYF.

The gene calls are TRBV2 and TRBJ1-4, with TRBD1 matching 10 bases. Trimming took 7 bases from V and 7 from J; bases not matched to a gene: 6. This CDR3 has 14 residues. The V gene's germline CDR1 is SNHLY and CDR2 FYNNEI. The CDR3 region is CASKTTGGVEKLFF. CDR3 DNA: TGTGCCAGCAAAACGACAGGGGGCGTTGAAAAACTGTTTTTT. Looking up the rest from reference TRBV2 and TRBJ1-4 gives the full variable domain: EPEVTQTPSHQVTQMGQEVILRCVPISNHLYFYWYRQILGQKVEFLVSFYNNEISEKSEIFDDQFSVERPDGSNFTLKIRSTKLEDSAMYFCASKTTGGVEKLFFGSGTQLSVL.

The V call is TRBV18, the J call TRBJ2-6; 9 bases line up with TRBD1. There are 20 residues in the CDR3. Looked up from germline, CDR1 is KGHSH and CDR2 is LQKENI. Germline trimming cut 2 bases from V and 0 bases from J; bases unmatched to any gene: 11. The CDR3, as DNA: TGTGCCAGCTCACCAAGTGGAATACAGGGGGCGAGCTCTGGGGCCAACGTCCTGACTTTC. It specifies CASSPSGIQGASSGANVLTF.

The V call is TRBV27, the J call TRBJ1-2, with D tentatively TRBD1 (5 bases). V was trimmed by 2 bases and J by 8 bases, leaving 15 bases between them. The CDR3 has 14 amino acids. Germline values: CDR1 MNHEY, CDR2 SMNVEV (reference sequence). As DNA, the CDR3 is TGTGCCAGCAGTTTAACGGGGGGGTTGGTCGGCTACACCTTC. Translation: CASSLTGGLVGYTF.

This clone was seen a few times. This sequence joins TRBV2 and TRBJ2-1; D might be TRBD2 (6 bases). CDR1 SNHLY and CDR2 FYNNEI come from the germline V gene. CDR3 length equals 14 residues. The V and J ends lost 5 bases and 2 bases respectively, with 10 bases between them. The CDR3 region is CASSFGLPYNEQFF. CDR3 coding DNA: TGTGCCAGCAGTTTCGGACTACCCTACAATGAGCAGTTCTTC.

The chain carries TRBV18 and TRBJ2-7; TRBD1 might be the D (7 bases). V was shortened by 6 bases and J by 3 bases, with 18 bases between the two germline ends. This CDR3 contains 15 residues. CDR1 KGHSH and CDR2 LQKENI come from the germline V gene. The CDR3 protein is CASSPAAGGGYEQYF. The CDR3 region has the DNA TGTGCCAGCTCCCCAGCGGCAGGGGGAGGCTACGAGCAGTACTTC.

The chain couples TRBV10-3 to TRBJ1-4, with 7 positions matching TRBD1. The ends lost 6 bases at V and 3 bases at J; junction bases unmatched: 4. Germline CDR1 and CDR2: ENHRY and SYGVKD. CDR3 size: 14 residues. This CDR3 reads CAIRPGQSNEKLFF. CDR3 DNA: TGTGCCATCAGGCCGGGACAGTCTAATGAAAAACTGTTTTTT.